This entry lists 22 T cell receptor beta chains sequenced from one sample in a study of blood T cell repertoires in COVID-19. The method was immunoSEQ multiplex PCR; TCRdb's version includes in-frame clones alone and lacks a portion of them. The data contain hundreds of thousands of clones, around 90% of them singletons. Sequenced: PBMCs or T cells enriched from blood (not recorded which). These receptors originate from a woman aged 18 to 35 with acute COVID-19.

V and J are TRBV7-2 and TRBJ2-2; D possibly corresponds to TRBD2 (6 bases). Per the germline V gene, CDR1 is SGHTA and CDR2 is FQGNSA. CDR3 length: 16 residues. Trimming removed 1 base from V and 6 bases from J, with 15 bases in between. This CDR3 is CASSLGSGSAAGELFF. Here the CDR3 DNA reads TGTGCCAGCAGCTTAGGATCCGGGAGTGCCGCCGGGGAGCTGTTTTTT.

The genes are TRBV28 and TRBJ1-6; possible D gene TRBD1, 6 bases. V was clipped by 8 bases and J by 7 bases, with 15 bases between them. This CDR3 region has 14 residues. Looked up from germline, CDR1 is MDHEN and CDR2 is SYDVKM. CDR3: CASSLVTGNSPLHF. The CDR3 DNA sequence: TGTGCCAGCTCACTGGTGACAGGAAATTCACCCCTCCACTTT.

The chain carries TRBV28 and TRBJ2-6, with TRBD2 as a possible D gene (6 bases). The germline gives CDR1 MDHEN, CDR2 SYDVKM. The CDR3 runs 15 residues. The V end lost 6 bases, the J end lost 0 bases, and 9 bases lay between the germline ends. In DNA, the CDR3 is TGTGCCAGCAGGGGGAGGTACTCTGGGGCCAACGTCCTGACTTTC. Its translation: CASRGRYSGANVLTF. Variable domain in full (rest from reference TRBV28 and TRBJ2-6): DVKVTQSSRYLVKRTGEKVFLECVQDMDHENMFWYRQDPGLGLRLIYFSYDVKMKEKGDIPEGYSVSREKKERFSLILESASTNQTSMYLCASRGRYSGANVLTFGAGSRLTVL.

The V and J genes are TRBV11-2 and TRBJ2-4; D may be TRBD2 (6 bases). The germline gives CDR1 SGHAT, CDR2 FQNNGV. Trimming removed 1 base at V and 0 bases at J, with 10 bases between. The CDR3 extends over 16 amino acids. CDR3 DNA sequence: TGTGCCAGCAGCTTAGTGCTGCGGGAAGCCAAAAACATTCAGTACTTC. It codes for CASSLVLREAKNIQYF.

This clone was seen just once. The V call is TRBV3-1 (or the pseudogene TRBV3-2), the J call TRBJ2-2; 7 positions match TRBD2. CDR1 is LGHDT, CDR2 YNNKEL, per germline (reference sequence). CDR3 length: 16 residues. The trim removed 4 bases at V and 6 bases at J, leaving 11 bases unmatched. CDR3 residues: CASSRSWGGDPGELFF. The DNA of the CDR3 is TGTGCCAGCAGCCGGTCATGGGGAGGGGACCCCGGGGAGCTGTTTTTT.

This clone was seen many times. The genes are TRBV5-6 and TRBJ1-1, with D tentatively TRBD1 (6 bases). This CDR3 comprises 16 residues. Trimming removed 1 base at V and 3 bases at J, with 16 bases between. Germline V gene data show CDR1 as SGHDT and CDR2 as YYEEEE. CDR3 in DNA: TGTGCCAGCAGCTTGTGGGGGCGGGTAGACCACACTGAAGCTTTCTTT. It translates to CASSLWGRVDHTEAFF.

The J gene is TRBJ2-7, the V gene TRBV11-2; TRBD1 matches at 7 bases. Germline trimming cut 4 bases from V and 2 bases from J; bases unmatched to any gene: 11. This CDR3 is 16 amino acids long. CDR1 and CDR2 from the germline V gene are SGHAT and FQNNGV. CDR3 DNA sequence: TGTGCCAGCAGCTCCCAACAGACAGGGCAGACCTACGAGCAGTACTTC. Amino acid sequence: CASSSQQTGQTYEQYF.

Here the CDR3 DNA reads TGTGCCAGCAGCCGTAATGAAAAACTGTTTTTT. Translation: CASSRNEKLFF. This chain joins TRBV28 and TRBJ1-4; D ambiguous. CDR3 length: 11 residues. Germline CDR1 reads MDHEN; CDR2 reads SYDVKM. V lost 6 bases and J lost 4, with 3 bases in between.

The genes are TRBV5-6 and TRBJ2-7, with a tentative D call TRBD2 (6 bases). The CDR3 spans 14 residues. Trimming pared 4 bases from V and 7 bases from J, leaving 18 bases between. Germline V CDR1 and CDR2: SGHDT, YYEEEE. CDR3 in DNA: TGTGCCAGCAGCATCCTAGCGTACTCCTTGGAGCAGTACTTC. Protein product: CASSILAYSLEQYF.

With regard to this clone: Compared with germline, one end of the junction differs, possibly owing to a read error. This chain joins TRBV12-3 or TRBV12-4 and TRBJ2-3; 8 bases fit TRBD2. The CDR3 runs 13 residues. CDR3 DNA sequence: TGTGCCAGCACCCCAGGAGCAGAGCGGGAGTACTTTTTT. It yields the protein CASTPGAEREYFF.

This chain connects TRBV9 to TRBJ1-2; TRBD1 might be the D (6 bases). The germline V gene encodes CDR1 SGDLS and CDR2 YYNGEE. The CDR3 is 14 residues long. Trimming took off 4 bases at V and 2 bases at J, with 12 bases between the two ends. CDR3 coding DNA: TGTGCCAGCAGCCCTATGACAGGAAACTATGGCTACACCTTC. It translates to CASSPMTGNYGYTF.

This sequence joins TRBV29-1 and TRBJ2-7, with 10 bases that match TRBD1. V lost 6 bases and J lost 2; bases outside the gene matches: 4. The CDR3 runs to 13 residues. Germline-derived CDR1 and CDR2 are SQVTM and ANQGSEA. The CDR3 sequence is CSVRGTGAYEQYF. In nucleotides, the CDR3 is TGCAGCGTGAGGGGGACAGGGGCCTACGAGCAGTACTTC.

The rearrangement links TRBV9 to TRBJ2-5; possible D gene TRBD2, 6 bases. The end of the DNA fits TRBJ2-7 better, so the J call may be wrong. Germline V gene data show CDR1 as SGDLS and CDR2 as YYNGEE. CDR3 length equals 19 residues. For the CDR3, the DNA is TGTGCCAGCAGCGTAGTTTGGCGGGCGAGTAGGAGGGGAAGGTACGAGCAGTACTTC. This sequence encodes CASSVVWRASRRGRYEQYF.

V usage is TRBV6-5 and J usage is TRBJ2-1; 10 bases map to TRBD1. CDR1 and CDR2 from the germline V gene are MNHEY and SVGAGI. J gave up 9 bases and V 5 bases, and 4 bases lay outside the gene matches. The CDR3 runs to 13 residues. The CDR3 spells CASSRDRGFEQFF. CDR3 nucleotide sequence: TGTGCCAGCAGTAGGGACAGGGGTTTTGAGCAGTTCTTC.

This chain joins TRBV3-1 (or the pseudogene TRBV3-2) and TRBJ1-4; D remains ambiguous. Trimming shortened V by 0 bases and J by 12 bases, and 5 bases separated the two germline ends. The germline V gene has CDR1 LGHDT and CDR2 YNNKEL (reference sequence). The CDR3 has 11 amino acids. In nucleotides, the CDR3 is TGTGCCAGCAGCCAAGAACGGGAACTGTTTTTT. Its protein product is CASSQERELFF.

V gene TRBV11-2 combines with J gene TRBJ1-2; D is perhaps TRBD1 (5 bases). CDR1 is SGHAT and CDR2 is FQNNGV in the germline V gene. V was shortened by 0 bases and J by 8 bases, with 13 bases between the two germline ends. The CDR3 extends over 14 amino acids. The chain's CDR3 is CASSLEAGAEGYTF. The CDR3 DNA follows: TGTGCCAGCAGCTTAGAAGCTGGGGCGGAGGGCTACACCTTC.

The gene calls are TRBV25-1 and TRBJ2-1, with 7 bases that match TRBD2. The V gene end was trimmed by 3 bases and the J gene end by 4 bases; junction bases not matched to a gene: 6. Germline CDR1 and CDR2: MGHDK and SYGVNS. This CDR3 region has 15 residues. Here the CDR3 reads CASSEVWREYNEQFF. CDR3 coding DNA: TGTGCCAGCAGTGAGGTCTGGCGGGAGTACAATGAGCAGTTCTTC. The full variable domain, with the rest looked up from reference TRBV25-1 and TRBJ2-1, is EADIYQTPRYLVIGTGKKITLECSQTMGHDKMYWYQQDPGMELHLIHYSYGVNSTEKGDLSSESTVSRIRTEHFPLTLESARPSHTSQYLCASSEVWREYNEQFFGPGTRLTVL.

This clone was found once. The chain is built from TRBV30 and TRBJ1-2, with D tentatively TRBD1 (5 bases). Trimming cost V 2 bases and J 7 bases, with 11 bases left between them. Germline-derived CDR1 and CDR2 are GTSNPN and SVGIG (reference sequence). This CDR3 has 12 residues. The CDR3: CAWSIQGAGYTF. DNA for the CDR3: TGTGCCTGGAGTATTCAGGGTGCTGGCTACACCTTC.

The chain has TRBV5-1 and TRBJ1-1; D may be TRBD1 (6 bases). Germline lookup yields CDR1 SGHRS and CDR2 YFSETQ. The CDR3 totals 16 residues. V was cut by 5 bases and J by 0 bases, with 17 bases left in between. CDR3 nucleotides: TGCGCCAGCAGACCCAGGACAGAAGCCTTGAACACTGAAGCTTTCTTT. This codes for CASRPRTEALNTEAFF.

The CDR3: CASSLALAGANEQFF. Here the CDR3 DNA reads TGTGCCAGCAGCTTAGCGCTAGCGGGAGCCAATGAGCAGTTCTTC. The chain is built from TRBV11-3 and TRBJ2-1; 10 bases align to TRBD2. V gave up 1 base and J gave up 6 bases; unmatched junction bases: 3. The CDR3 contains 15 residues. Germline loops: CDR1 SGHNT, CDR2 YENEEA.

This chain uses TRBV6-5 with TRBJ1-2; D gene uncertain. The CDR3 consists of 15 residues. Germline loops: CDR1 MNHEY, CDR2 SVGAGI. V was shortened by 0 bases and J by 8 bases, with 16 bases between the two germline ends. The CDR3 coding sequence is TGTGCCAGCAGTTACTCACGAATACGAGGTTTCGGCTACACCTTC. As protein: CASSYSRIRGFGYTF.

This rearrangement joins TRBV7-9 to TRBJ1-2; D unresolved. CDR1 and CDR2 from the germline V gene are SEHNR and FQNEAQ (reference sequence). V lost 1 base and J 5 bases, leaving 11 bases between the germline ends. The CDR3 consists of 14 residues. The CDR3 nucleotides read TGTGCCAGCAGCTTAGGGACTCCTGCTTATGGCTACACCTTC. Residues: CASSLGTPAYGYTF.